This is a list of T cell receptor beta chains from one sample in a study of breast tumors, draining lymph nodes, adjacent tissues. One entry per CDR3 protein, called by TCRdb with MiXCR from the multiplex PCR reads. The sample shows 150,000 to 200,000 distinct CDR3 sequences, approximately 30% of them seen only once. Sequences were obtained from axillary lymph node tissue. Source of these receptors: a female donor with breast cancer. Some clones in this sample may be carry-over from other donors' samples. CDR3s include the opening cysteine and the closing phenylalanine or tryptophan.

J gene	V gene	CDR3 protein
TRBJ2-1	TRBV10-1	CASSPGTGGTNEQFF
TRBJ2-5	TRBV7-2	CASSPGQGIRETQYF
TRBJ2-3	TRBV24-1	CATSDVQGLTDTQYF
TRBJ1-2	TRBV18	CASSLGRGLYGYTF
TRBJ2-7	TRBV24-1	CATSASDGEQYF
TRBJ2-7	TRBV12-3/TRBV12-4	CASRVLAGAYEQYF
TRBJ1-2	TRBV20-1	CSASPSFDSNYGYTF
TRBJ2-5	TRBV20-1	CSASLGGTQSF
TRBJ2-3	TRBV19	CASRQAPSTDTQYF
TRBJ2-1	TRBV30	CACSGGTSGHNEQFF
TRBJ2-5	TRBV29-1	CSVLGTGGPETQYF
TRBJ1-2	TRBV19	CASSIETGYGYTF
TRBJ1-5	TRBV19	CASSNRYQETQHF
TRBJ2-3	TRBV28	CASSSPLGSGGANTQYF
TRBJ2-3	TRBV20-1	CSARDGYSCEQYF
TRBJ1-1	TRBV12-3/TRBV12-4	CASSSPSDSRNTEAFF
TRBJ2-1	TRBV3-2	CASSQESRLLSYNEQFF
TRBJ2-2	TRBV20-1	CSVRGDRAGELFF
TRBJ2-7	TRBV19	CASSPRTDYEQYF
TRBJ2-1	TRBV18	CASSPPARRANNEQFF
TRBJ1-6	TRBV2	CASSDLWPGQGSSYNSLLHF
TRBJ2-1	TRBV14	CASSYPGFHNEQFF
TRBJ2-2	TRBV6-2/TRBV6-3	CASRPRTSGRASTGELFF
TRBJ1-2	TRBV30	CAWSSTGARYGYTF
TRBJ2-7	TRBV29-1	CNVGTGGYEQYF
TRBJ1-5	TRBV18	CASSPTGGEPQHF
TRBJ1-2	TRBV14	CASSPWTGGAMNGYTF
TRBJ1-6	TRBV12-3/TRBV12-4	CASSLIGGDSPLHF
TRBJ2-4	TRBV18	CASSPKLAKNIQYF
TRBJ1-5	TRBV7-9	CASSQQGLETQHF
TRBJ1-3	TRBV6-8	CASIHGEVNTIYF
TRBJ2-1	TRBV9	CASSSGGSGEQFF
TRBJ1-1	TRBV19	CASSSRGPGEAFF
TRBJ2-7	TRBV7-3	CASSLNLGFEQYF
TRBJ2-3	TRBV28	CASIDGGDTDTQYF
TRBJ1-4	TRBV3-1	CASSQVLNEKLFF
TRBJ2-7	TRBV15	CATSRLGGDAYEQYF
TRBJ2-2	TRBV6-1	CASRAGTSGGVGELFF
TRBJ1-3	TRBV10-2	CASSETGAGNTIYF
TRBJ2-6	TRBV9	CASSPGTSGASGANVLTF
TRBJ2-1	TRBV5-1	CVPVGTSGRFSYNGQFF
TRBJ1-5	TRBV19	CASSIQRLSNQPQHF
TRBJ1-6	TRBV4-2	CASSPPGPGTGNSPLHF
TRBJ2-6	TRBV27	CASSLSPSGVSGANVLTF
TRBJ2-5	TRBV18	CAISPRGDGKTQYF
TRBJ2-2	TRBV6-2/TRBV6-3	CASTPLWNTGELFF
TRBJ1-4	TRBV29-1	CSIRPGLGEKLFF
TRBJ1-2	TRBV28	CASSFRGDYGYTF
TRBJ2-1	TRBV5-6	CASSYTSGEQFF
TRBJ2-3	TRBV4-3	CASSQGGLDTQYF
TRBJ2-1	TRBV7-3	CASSVTSGGYEQFF
TRBJ1-2	TRBV6-1	CASSDTGGPGYTF
TRBJ1-5	TRBV9	CASSGSVNQPQHF
TRBJ1-2	TRBV19	CASSPLWDSPDGYTF
TRBJ2-3	TRBV7-2	CASSLTRLAGGRYTDTQYF